This paragraph covers one TCR beta chain sequence. The data derive from a study of blood T cell repertoires in COVID-19. The overall study: Spain, Italy and the United States supplied samples that represented acute and convalescent COVID-19. PBMCs, B-cell-depleted T cells, or T cells provided the cDNA or gDNA that made up the material.

Original data processing: Amplifying reference gene primers gave estimates of nucleated cell counts. Measured with immunoSEQ multiplex PCR; TCRdb has only the in-frame clones, and not every one. V and J calls plus clone size are reproduced from that table; the DNA served to infer D and trimming. This sample has approximately 120,000 clones, with 60% to 85% found just once. V was cut by 4 bases and J by 0 bases, with 6 bases left in between. Germline V CDR1 and CDR2: LGHNA, YNFKEQ. The CDR3 runs 13 residues. This sequence was found in a human donor in a cohort sampled during active or convalescent COVID-19. The sample was peripheral blood. The rearrangement links TRBV4-2 to TRBJ1-1; D call uncertain. Here the CDR3 DNA reads TGTGCCAGCAGCCCCCGGGTGAACACTGAAGCTTTCTTT. Amino acids: CASSPRVNTEAFF.